This T cell receptor (beta chain) was identified during a study of a mutant IDH1 vaccine in newly diagnosed glioma. In the study overall: Scheduled for weeks 1, 3, 5, 7, 11, 15, 19 and 23, eight vaccinations were given to patients. Treated patients had a mean age of roughly 40 years and an approximately 62% male, about 38% female split. Findings of the study overall: Vaccination induced immune responses in around 93% of patients.

This table comes from immunoSEQ multiplex PCR, and its TCRdb copy is limited to in-frame clones, with some not included. The repertoire holds some 64,000 clones, about 81% seen once, with about 8.2% in the top ten. A few counts support this clone. Its target is not known. CDR3 length equals 11 residues. CDR1 and CDR2 (germline): SQVTM, ANQGSEA. V was cut by 6 bases and J by 7 bases, with 12 bases left in between. Specified time point: week 11, during vaccination. Topical imiquimod was applied with each vaccine dose, which held 300 ug of mutant IDH1 20-mer peptide. The V call is TRBV29-1, the J call TRBJ1-1; no clear D. This receptor was identified in a woman between 45 and 65 years old with glioma. Sample: PBMCs, taken from a glioma patient whose treatment included an IDH1 peptide vaccine. The CDR3 sequence is CSVVLPFEAFF. The CDR3 nucleotides are TGCAGCGTGGTCCTACCGTTTGAAGCTTTCTTT.